A selection of T cell receptor beta chains follows, all from one sample in a study of post-analysis software for immune sequencing data. MiXCR, run by TCRdb on the PCR reads, gives a single entry per CDR3 protein. The sample includes some 690,000 distinct CDR3 sequences, approximately 59% of them seen just once. Sequenced material: blood. The receptors here all came from a girl aged 2-15 years with multiple sclerosis. CDR3s leave out the opening cysteine and the closing phenylalanine or tryptophan. The order of the fields is CDR3 protein, V gene, D gene, clone size. The D gene is left open where the match is weak. Only some rows state a clone size, as once, few, many or a class for expanded clones.

CDR3 protein: SARAPWGRSDEQY
V gene: TRBV20-1
D gene: -
clone size: few

CDR3 protein: ATSREGRITEAF
V gene: TRBV15
D gene: -
clone size: -

CDR3 protein: ASRRTGPGYT
V gene: TRBV5-5
D gene: TRBD1
clone size: -

CDR3 protein: ASSSKDPKSYYYTEAF
V gene: TRBV5-1
D gene: -
clone size: -

CDR3 protein: SSSSPGGEGYGYT
V gene: TRBV7-9
D gene: TRBD1
clone size: -

CDR3 protein: ASSPSAIYNEQF
V gene: TRBV18
D gene: -
clone size: -

CDR3 protein: ASSYGPGTDNSPLH
V gene: TRBV6-6
D gene: TRBD1
clone size: -

CDR3 protein: SAPQGGPETQY
V gene: TRBV20-1
D gene: -
clone size: -

CDR3 protein: SVGVTGDGGYT
V gene: TRBV29-1
D gene: -
clone size: few

CDR3 protein: AIAGEDTQY
V gene: TRBV10-3
D gene: TRBD2
clone size: -

CDR3 protein: DLMGAETQY
V gene: TRBV20-1
D gene: -
clone size: -

CDR3 protein: ASSAGFGEQF
V gene: TRBV6-4
D gene: -
clone size: -

CDR3 protein: ASSLAGKLSYNEQF
V gene: TRBV5-1
D gene: TRBD2
clone size: -

CDR3 protein: ASSLVLAGRETQY
V gene: TRBV5-1
D gene: TRBD2
clone size: -

CDR3 protein: SARWDFNNEQF
V gene: TRBV20-1
D gene: -
clone size: -

CDR3 protein: ASGAGGEQF
V gene: TRBV6-6
D gene: TRBD2
clone size: -

CDR3 protein: ASSLGTDTYNEQF
V gene: TRBV7-9
D gene: TRBD1
clone size: -

CDR3 protein: ASNQDLLGGYNEQF
V gene: TRBV3-1
D gene: TRBD2
clone size: -

CDR3 protein: ASSFNAGGYEQY
V gene: TRBV27
D gene: -
clone size: few

CDR3 protein: ASSPEDFSYQETQY
V gene: TRBV27
D gene: -
clone size: few

CDR3 protein: ASSSSSLSEQF
V gene: TRBV5-1
D gene: -
clone size: -

CDR3 protein: ASSLRPETQY
V gene: TRBV12-3/TRBV12-4
D gene: -
clone size: -

CDR3 protein: ASSYEGPYTDTQY
V gene: TRBV6-6
D gene: -
clone size: -

CDR3 protein: ASSLSPAGGNEKLF
V gene: TRBV27
D gene: TRBD1
clone size: -

CDR3 protein: ASSLDVPQGYT
V gene: TRBV12-3/TRBV12-4
D gene: -
clone size: -

CDR3 protein: ASSPTDRCEQY
V gene: TRBV6-5
D gene: -
clone size: -

CDR3 protein: ASSLYGVETQY
V gene: TRBV27
D gene: -
clone size: -

CDR3 protein: ASSYWAKTGELF
V gene: TRBV6-2/TRBV6-3
D gene: -
clone size: -

CDR3 protein: ASSYQDPPKDYGYT
V gene: TRBV6-5
D gene: -
clone size: -

CDR3 protein: ASSRDRGPDEQF
V gene: TRBV7-2
D gene: TRBD1
clone size: -

CDR3 protein: ASSGSDRGPYNEQF
V gene: TRBV5-5
D gene: TRBD1
clone size: -

CDR3 protein: SVAEQGETQY
V gene: TRBV29-1
D gene: -
clone size: -

CDR3 protein: ASSFQSDSYEQY
V gene: TRBV27
D gene: -
clone size: few

CDR3 protein: ASSGPGGQETQY
V gene: TRBV2
D gene: -
clone size: few

CDR3 protein: ASSPGYNYDYT
V gene: TRBV6-5
D gene: -
clone size: -

CDR3 protein: SARDGASPQETQY
V gene: TRBV20-1
D gene: -
clone size: -

CDR3 protein: ASSQEGAGAVHYEQY
V gene: TRBV4-1
D gene: TRBD2
clone size: -

CDR3 protein: ASIRTDGAYEQY
V gene: TRBV28
D gene: -
clone size: few

CDR3 protein: ASSLGGTADNEQF
V gene: TRBV7-9
D gene: -
clone size: few

CDR3 protein: SAPPPNSGTYNEQF
V gene: TRBV20-1
D gene: -
clone size: -

CDR3 protein: ASISREYNEQF
V gene: TRBV27
D gene: -
clone size: -

CDR3 protein: ASSPGGDLYGYT
V gene: TRBV7-9
D gene: -
clone size: few

CDR3 protein: ASSLPRENTEAF
V gene: TRBV7-2
D gene: -
clone size: -

CDR3 protein: SVRLWGRLYEQY
V gene: TRBV29-1
D gene: -
clone size: -

CDR3 protein: ASSLEQRGTQY
V gene: TRBV5-1
D gene: -
clone size: few

CDR3 protein: ASSAIGANQPQH
V gene: TRBV25-1
D gene: -
clone size: -

CDR3 protein: SAETVQLDTQY
V gene: TRBV29-1
D gene: -
clone size: few

CDR3 protein: ASSPRSGLAERTQY
V gene: TRBV12-3/TRBV12-4
D gene: TRBD2
clone size: -

CDR3 protein: ASSSQGGRSYT
V gene: TRBV6-6
D gene: TRBD1
clone size: -

CDR3 protein: SVETGRGVNYGYT
V gene: TRBV29-1
D gene: -
clone size: -

CDR3 protein: ASSFGNQPQH
V gene: TRBV12-3/TRBV12-4
D gene: -
clone size: few